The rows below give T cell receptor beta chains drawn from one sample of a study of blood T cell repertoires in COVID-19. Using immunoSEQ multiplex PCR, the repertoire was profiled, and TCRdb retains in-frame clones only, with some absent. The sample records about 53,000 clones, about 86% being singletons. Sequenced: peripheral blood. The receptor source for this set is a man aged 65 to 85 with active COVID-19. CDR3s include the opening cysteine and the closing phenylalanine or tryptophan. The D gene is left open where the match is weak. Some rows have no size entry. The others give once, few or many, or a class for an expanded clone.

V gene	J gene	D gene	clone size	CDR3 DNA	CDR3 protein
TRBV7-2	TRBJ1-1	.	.	TGTGCCAGCAGCCCCCGGAGGCGGGCCCTGAACACTGAAGCTTTCTTT	CASSPRRRALNTEAFF
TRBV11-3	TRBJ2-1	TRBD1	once	TGTGCCAGCAGCGCACGACAGGGGGCCCACAATGAGCAGTTCTTC	CASSARQGAHNEQFF
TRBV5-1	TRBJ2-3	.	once	TGCGCCAGCAGCTTGGAGGGGCGAGAAGATACGCAGTATTTT	CASSLEGREDTQYF
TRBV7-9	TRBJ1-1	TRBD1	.	TGTGCCAGCAGCTTTAACAGGGGGAACACTGAAGCTTTCTTT	CASSFNRGNTEAFF
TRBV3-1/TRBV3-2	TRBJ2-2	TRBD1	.	TGTGCCAGCAGCCAAATATGGACAGGGAAGGCCGGGGAGCTGTTTTTT	CASSQIWTGKAGELFF
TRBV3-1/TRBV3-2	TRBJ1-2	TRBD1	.	TGTGCCAGCAGCCAAGATCGGGGGACAGGTTCATATGGCTACACCTTC	CASSQDRGTGSYGYTF
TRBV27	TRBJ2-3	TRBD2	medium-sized	TGTGCCAGCAGTGCCGGGACTAGCGGGGTGGGAGATACGCAGTATTTT	CASSAGTSGVGDTQYF
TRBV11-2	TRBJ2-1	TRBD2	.	TGTGCCAGCAGCTTAGCGTGGGGGGGGTACAATGAGCAGTTCTTC	CASSLAWGGYNEQFF
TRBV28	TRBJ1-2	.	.	TGTGCCAGCAGACTGGGGCAGGGGTCACAGTGGTATGGCTACACCTTC	CASRLGQGSQWYGYTF
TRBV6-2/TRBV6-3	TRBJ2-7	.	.	TGTGCCAGCAGTTTTTTAGTGGGAGTCACGGACTACGAGCAGTACTTC	CASSFLVGVTDYEQYF
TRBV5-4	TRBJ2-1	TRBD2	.	TGTGCCAGCAGGGAGGGACTAGCGGGGAACAATGAGCAGTTCTTC	CASREGLAGNNEQFF
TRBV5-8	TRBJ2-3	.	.	TGTGCCAGCAGCTTCGGCGGTCACTTCACAGATACGCAGTATTTT	CASSFGGHFTDTQYF
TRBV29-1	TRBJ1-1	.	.	TGCAGCGTTGAAATTGGTGGCAGGGGCGTAGGTGAAGCTTTCTTT	CSVEIGGRGVGEAFF
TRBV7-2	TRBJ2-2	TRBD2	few	TGTGCCAGCAGCCCCGCGGGAGGGGGCGCGAACACCGGGGAGCTGTTTTTT	CASSPAGGGANTGELFF
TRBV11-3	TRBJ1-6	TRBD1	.	TGTGCCAGCAGCTTAGGAGGGAGGGAGGACAGGGTGCAACCTTCACCCCTCCACTTT	CASSLGGREDRVQPSPLHF
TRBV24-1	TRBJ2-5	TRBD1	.	TGTGCCACCAGTGATTTGCGAGGGGGCGGGGAGACCCAGTACTTC	CATSDLRGGGETQYF
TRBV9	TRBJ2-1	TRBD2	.	TGTGCCAGCAGTTTCCCCCGGGGGGGTTCTTACAATGAGCAGTTCTTC	CASSFPRGGSYNEQFF
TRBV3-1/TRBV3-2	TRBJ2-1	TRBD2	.	TGTGCCAGCAGCCGAATAGCGGGGGACCGCTACAATGAGCAGTTCTTC	CASSRIAGDRYNEQFF
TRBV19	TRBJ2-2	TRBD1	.	TGTGCCAGTAGTATACTAGGGGGCGGAAAAGGGGAGCTGTTTTTT	CASSILGGGKGELFF
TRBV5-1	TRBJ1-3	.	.	TGCGCCAGCAGCCCCCCGGCAGGGAAGGGGAACACCATATATTTT	CASSPPAGKGNTIYF
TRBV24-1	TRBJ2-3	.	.	TGTGCCACCAGTGACCCAGAGACAGGAGATACGCAGTATTTT	CATSDPETGDTQYF
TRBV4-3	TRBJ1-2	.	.	TGCGCCAGCAGCCAAGATGGGGGGGCTGGCTACACCTTC	CASSQDGGAGYTF
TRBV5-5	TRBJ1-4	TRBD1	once	TGTGCCAGCAGCTTGGGGTTGGGACAGGGGACGGAAAAACTGTTTTTT	CASSLGLGQGTEKLFF
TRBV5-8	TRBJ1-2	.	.	TGTGCCAGCACCCCGAGGTGGGTCCTCGGCTACACCTTC	CASTPRWVLGYTF
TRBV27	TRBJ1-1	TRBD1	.	TGTGCCAGCAGTTGGACAGGGTACAACACTGAAGCTTTCTTT	CASSWTGYNTEAFF
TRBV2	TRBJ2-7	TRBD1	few	TGTGCCAGCAGCGGCGGGACAGGCGGCGAGCAGTACTTC	CASSGGTGGEQYF
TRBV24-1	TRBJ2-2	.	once	TGTGCCACCAGTGATCCTACAGGTAACACCGGGGAGCTGTTTTTT	CATSDPTGNTGELFF
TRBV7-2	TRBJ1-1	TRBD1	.	TGTGCCAGCACCCCAGACAGGGGAGTTACTGAAGCTTTCTTT	CASTPDRGVTEAFF
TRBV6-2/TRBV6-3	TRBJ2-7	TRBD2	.	TGTGCCAGCAGCCCGGGAGGGGCTCCCTCCTACGAGCAGTACTTC	CASSPGGAPSYEQYF
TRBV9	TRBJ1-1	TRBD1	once	TGTGCCAGCAGCGTAGGGGACAGGAACACTGAAGCTTTCTTT	CASSVGDRNTEAFF
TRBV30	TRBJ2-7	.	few	TGTGCCTGGGCGACAGATGCCGAGCAGTACTTC	CAWATDAEQYF
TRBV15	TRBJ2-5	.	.	TGTGCCACCAGCAGAGAATTTGGGCGACCGTACCAAGAGACCCAGTACTTC	CATSREFGRPYQETQYF
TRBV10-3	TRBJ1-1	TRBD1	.	TGTGCCATCAGAACGGGACAGGGATTCGCTGAAGCTTTCTTT	CAIRTGQGFAEAFF
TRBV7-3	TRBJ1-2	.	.	TGTGCCAGCAGCGTCACCCGCGACGCCGGAGAATACGGCTACACCTTC	CASSVTRDAGEYGYTF
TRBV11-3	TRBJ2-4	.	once	TGTGCCAGCAGCCCCCGGGGTAGTTTAAACATTCAGTACTTC	CASSPRGSLNIQYF
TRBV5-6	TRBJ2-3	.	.	TGTGCCAGCAGCGGCCTGACAGGGAGGAAAGATACGCAGTATTTT	CASSGLTGRKDTQYF
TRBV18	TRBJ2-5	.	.	TGTGCCAGCTCACCCCCTTTTTCGGAGACCCAGTACTTC	CASSPPFSETQYF
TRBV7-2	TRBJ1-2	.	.	TGTGCCAGCAGCTTTAATCTTTGGACAGCTCCTAACTATGGCTACACCTTC	CASSFNLWTAPNYGYTF
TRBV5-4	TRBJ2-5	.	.	TGTGCCAGCAAGCCTACAGGGACGCAAGAGACCCAGTACTTC	CASKPTGTQETQYF